One sample yielded the 23 T cell receptor beta chains listed below, sequenced in a study of cytomegalovirus exposure and HLA in healthy donors (dated by TCRdb to the late 2010s). The library was prepared using the immunoSEQ multiplex PCR assay. For the multiplex PCR, a mixture combining 60 forward primers for TCR Vbeta segments and 13 reverse primers for TCR Jbeta segments was used. TCRdb obtained this table from immuneACCESS and retained in-frame rearrangements with V and J assigned. These tables miss some clones; where compared with another copy, unresolved V genes account for less than half of the shortfall, and the remainder is unexplained. The sample includes roughly 200,000 clones, with 70% observed a single time. The biggest ten clones account for about 3% of the sample. The specimen sequenced was PBMCs. The source is a man aged 40-49 years in good health and CMV-seropositive.

The CDR3 DNA follows: TGTGCCAGCAGCTTTGGGCACCTTGGCGAGCAGTACTTC. Amino acid sequence: CASSFGHLGEQYF. The rearrangement uses TRBV5-4 and TRBJ2-7, with unresolved D. This CDR3 is 13 amino acids long. Germline V gene lookup returns CDR1 SGHNT and CDR2 YYREEE (reference sequence). Trimming removed 2 bases from V and 6 bases from J, with 12 bases in between.

This clone was seen only a few times. The rearrangement uses TRBV14 and TRBJ1-1; 8 positions match TRBD1. After removal of 0 bases from V and 10 bases from J, the junction contained 4 bases not matched to a gene. CDR1 and CDR2 (germline): SGHDN, FVKESK. The CDR3 consists of 13 residues. The CDR3 region has the DNA TGTGCCAGCAGCCAAGATCAGGGGACAGGAGCTTTCTTT. Translation gives CASSQDQGTGAFF.

The chain has TRBV5-1 and TRBJ2-6, with 9 bases fitting TRBD1. Trimming removed 0 bases from V and 4 bases from J; junction bases left unmatched: 5. CDR1 is SGHRS and CDR2 is YFSETQ in the germline V gene. The CDR3 covers 17 residues. The CDR3 here is CASSLVGTGSGANVLTF. CDR3 nucleotides: TGCGCCAGCAGCTTGGTCGGGACAGGGAGCGGGGCCAACGTCCTGACTTTC.

The chain joins TRBV11-1 to TRBJ2-5, with 9 bases fitting TRBD2. The CDR3 length is 16 residues. The germline V gene has CDR1 SGHAT and CDR2 FQDESV (reference sequence). J lost 2 bases, V lost 5 bases, and 9 bases had no gene match. CDR3 DNA: TGTGCCAGCAGCGCTGGGGCGGGGGGGAATCAAGAGACCCAGTACTTC. It translates to CASSAGAGGNQETQYF.

This clone was observed a single time. The chain's CDR3 is CASSFHTPQRGDKETQYF. DNA of the CDR3: TGTGCCAGCAGCTTCCATACCCCCCAGCGGGGGGACAAAGAGACCCAGTACTTC. The chain carries TRBV7-3 and TRBJ2-5; 9 nucleotides match TRBD2. Germline assignment: CDR1 SGHTA and CDR2 FQGTGA. With 3 bases clipped from V and 3 bases from J, the junction kept 14 bases outside the gene matches. This CDR3 is built from 18 residues.

The rearrangement uses TRBV4-1 and TRBJ2-2; weak D call: TRBD1 (6 bases). Per the germline V gene, CDR1 is MGHRA and CDR2 is YSYEKL. V lost 4 bases and J lost 6, with 15 bases in between. The CDR3 runs to 15 residues. The CDR3, as DNA: TGCGCCAGCAGCCCCCGGACAGTTGGTTCCGGGGAGCTGTTTTTT. Translation gives CASSPRTVGSGELFF.

The chain links TRBV7-6 to TRBJ1-1, with 7 bases lining up with TRBD1. From germline, CDR1 is SGHVS and CDR2 FNYEAQ. Trimming at V came to 5 bases and at J to 0 bases, leaving 3 bases not matched to a gene. The CDR3 length is 14 residues. In DNA, the CDR3 is TGTGCCAGCAGCCTAGGGGGCATGAACACTGAAGCTTTCTTT. Its translation is CASSLGGMNTEAFF.

There are a few counts of this clone. This sequence joins TRBV15 and TRBJ2-3, with 11 bases lining up with TRBD2. Germline V gene sequence: CDR1 LNHNV, CDR2 YYDKDF (reference sequence). V was pared by 4 bases and J by 2 bases, with 5 bases of the junction left unmatched. This CDR3 has 16 amino acids. The CDR3 DNA reads as TGTGCCACCAGCACCACTAGCGGGGGAGTCACAGATACGCAGTATTTT. Amino acid sequence: CATSTTSGGVTDTQYF.

The V call is TRBV5-5, the J call TRBJ2-3; D is perhaps TRBD2 (6 bases). The CDR3 sequence is 17 residues long. V was cut by 3 bases and J by 2 bases, with 19 bases left in between. CDR1 is SGHKS, CDR2 YYEKEE, per germline (reference sequence). CDR3 in amino acids: CASSSLLFAGFTDTQYF. The CDR3 DNA is TGTGCCAGCAGCTCGCTCCTCTTCGCGGGGTTCACAGATACGCAGTATTTT. The whole variable domain, remainder taken from reference TRBV5-5 and TRBJ2-3, is DAGVTQSPTHLIKTRGQQVTLRCSPISGHKSVSWYQQVLGQGPQFIFQYYEKEERGRGNFPDRFSARQFPNYSSELNVNALLLGDSALYLCASSSLLFAGFTDTQYFGPGTRLTVL.

This chain links TRBV6-4 with TRBJ2-2; a possible D gene is TRBD1 (5 bases). The CDR3 loop spans 14 amino acids. V was trimmed by 2 bases and J by 5 bases, leaving 9 bases between them. Germline CDR1 reads MRHNA; CDR2 reads SNTAGT. The CDR3 DNA follows: TGTGCCAGCAGTGACGGCAGGGTTACCGGGGAGCTGTTTTTT. It specifies CASSDGRVTGELFF.

This chain joins TRBV7-2 and TRBJ1-5, with 10 bases identical to TRBD1. Germline CDR1 SGHTA, CDR2 FQGNSA. CDR3 length equals 15 residues. Trimming at V came to 5 bases and at J to 3 bases, leaving 4 bases not matched to a gene. The CDR3 reads CASSIGTGANQPQHF. CDR3 DNA: TGTGCCAGCAGCATTGGGACAGGGGCCAATCAGCCCCAGCATTTT.

The chain joins TRBV14 to TRBJ2-1; 9 bases fit TRBD1. J was trimmed by 10 bases and V by 4 bases; bases with no gene match: 8. Per germline, CDR1 SGHDN and CDR2 FVKESK. The CDR3 spans 14 residues. CDR3 residues: CASSRDRVSREQFF. The DNA of the CDR3 is TGTGCCAGCAGCCGGGACAGGGTCTCTCGGGAGCAGTTCTTC. The whole variable domain, filled in from reference TRBV14 and TRBJ2-1, reads EAGVTQFPSHSVIEKGQTVTLRCDPISGHDNLYWYRRVMGKEIKFLLHFVKESKQDESGMPNNRFLAERTGGTYSTLKVQPAELEDSGVYFCASSRDRVSREQFFGPGTRLTVL.

Only one count was recorded for this clone. The gene calls are TRBV25-1 and TRBJ1-2, with a weak D call TRBD1 (6 bases). Germline V gene data show CDR1 as MGHDK and CDR2 as SYGVNS. V lost 2 bases to trimming and J lost 7 bases, with 20 bases between them. This CDR3 is 16 amino acids long. The CDR3 nucleotides are TGTGCCAGCAGTGAAGCAGGGGTCATTTCAGTATCTGGCTACACCTTC. This codes for CASSEAGVISVSGYTF.

V and J are TRBV11-3 and TRBJ2-5; the match to TRBD2 covers 15 bases. This CDR3 is 17 amino acids long. Germline trimming cut 4 bases from V and 2 bases from J; bases unmatched to any gene: 5. CDR1 is SGHNT and CDR2 is YENEEA in the germline V gene. This CDR3 is CASSSGLAGGGQETQYF. CDR3 sequence (DNA): TGTGCCAGCAGCTCCGGACTAGCGGGGGGGGGACAAGAGACCCAGTACTTC.

This clone showed up just a few times. The gene calls are TRBV5-4 and TRBJ2-3; TRBD2 is a possible D gene (7 bases). Trimming cost V 5 bases and J 5 bases, with 27 bases left between them. CDR3 length: 18 residues. Germline V lookup: CDR1 SGHNT, CDR2 YYREEE (reference sequence). The DNA of the CDR3 is TGTGCCAGCAGTCCTGGGGGGAGGGGGGGAATCCACGGAGATACGCAGTATTTT. This sequence encodes CASSPGGRGGIHGDTQYF.

This sequence joins TRBV7-2 and TRBJ2-7; 8 bases are shared with TRBD2. V dropped 7 bases and J dropped 2; count of bases not matched to a gene: 13. CDR1 SGHTA and CDR2 FQGNSA come from the germline V gene. The CDR3 is made up of 16 amino acids. Here the CDR3 DNA reads TGTGCCAGCACCCCTCGGGCGGGGGGCATTACCTACGAGCAGTACTTC. It yields the protein CASTPRAGGITYEQYF.

The gene calls are TRBV7-2 and TRBJ2-4; maybe TRBD2 (6 bases). CDR1 is SGHTA and CDR2 is FQGNSA in the germline V gene. Trimming left V 2 bases short and J 7 bases short, with 9 bases between. The CDR3 consists of 13 residues. The CDR3, as DNA: TGTGCCAGCAGCTTATTACGGGGGAACATTCAGTACTTC. Protein sequence: CASSLLRGNIQYF.

This clone was observed a few times. Different DNA sequences within this sample yield the same CDR3. The V and J genes are TRBV6-5 and TRBJ2-2; TRBD1 matches 8 bases. CDR1 is MNHEY and CDR2 is SVGAGI in the germline V gene. The CDR3 extends over 15 amino acids. The V gene end was trimmed by 5 bases and the J gene end by 0 bases; junction bases not matched to a gene: 2. For the CDR3, the DNA is TGTGCCAGCAGTGTGGGACAGGCGAACACCGGGGAGCTGTTTTTT. The encoded protein is CASSVGQANTGELFF.

Notes on this clone: Other DNA variants within this sample encode the same CDR3. The gene calls are TRBV7-2 and TRBJ1-4, with TRBD1 as a possible D gene (6 bases). Germline CDR1 reads SGHTA; CDR2 reads FQGNSA. CDR3 length: 16 amino acids. Trimming stripped 5 bases from V and 2 bases from J, with 15 bases between. Written as DNA, the CDR3 is TGTGCCAGCAGCCCTCAGCTGGGGGCTACTAATGAAAAACTGTTTTTT. Translating it yields CASSPQLGATNEKLFF.

This rearrangement joins TRBV18 to TRBJ2-1; TRBD2 aligns across 9 bases. The CDR3 runs to 17 residues. The ends lost 6 bases at V and 4 bases at J; junction bases unmatched: 13. Germline CDR1 reads KGHSH; CDR2 reads LQKENI. The DNA of the CDR3 is TGTGCCAGCTCCCCGCAGCCTCTAGCGGGGAGGTACAATGAGCAGTTCTTC. The encoded protein is CASSPQPLAGRYNEQFF.

This rearrangement joins TRBV7-6 to TRBJ2-1; 7 bases line up with TRBD2. The V segment lost 2 bases and the J segment 0 bases; nucleotides outside the gene matches: 4. This CDR3 contains 16 residues. Germline loops: CDR1 SGHVS, CDR2 FNYEAQ. The CDR3 loop reads CASSLLRGNSYNEQFF. CDR3 nucleotides: TGTGCCAGCAGCTTATTGCGGGGGAACTCCTACAATGAGCAGTTCTTC.

The V and J genes are TRBV23-1 and TRBJ2-7; TRBD1 aligns across 7 bases. TRBV23-1 qualifies as an ORF whose function is uncertain. This CDR3 region has 14 residues. V dropped 5 bases and J dropped 1; count of bases not matched to a gene: 5. The CDR3 is CASSGQDESYEQYF. CDR3 bases: TGCGCCAGCAGTGGACAGGACGAATCCTACGAGCAGTACTTC.

A few counts support this clone. Additional DNA sequences in this sample encode the identical CDR3. The chain carries TRBV7-9 and TRBJ2-7; 8 bases map to TRBD2. The V gene's germline CDR1 is SEHNR and CDR2 FQNEAQ (reference sequence). The CDR3 runs to 14 residues. The J segment lost 1 base and the V segment lost 3 bases, leaving 2 bases of the junction unmatched. The CDR3 is CASSFGGASYEQYF. The CDR3 DNA sequence: TGTGCCAGCAGCTTCGGGGGGGCGTCCTACGAGCAGTACTTC.